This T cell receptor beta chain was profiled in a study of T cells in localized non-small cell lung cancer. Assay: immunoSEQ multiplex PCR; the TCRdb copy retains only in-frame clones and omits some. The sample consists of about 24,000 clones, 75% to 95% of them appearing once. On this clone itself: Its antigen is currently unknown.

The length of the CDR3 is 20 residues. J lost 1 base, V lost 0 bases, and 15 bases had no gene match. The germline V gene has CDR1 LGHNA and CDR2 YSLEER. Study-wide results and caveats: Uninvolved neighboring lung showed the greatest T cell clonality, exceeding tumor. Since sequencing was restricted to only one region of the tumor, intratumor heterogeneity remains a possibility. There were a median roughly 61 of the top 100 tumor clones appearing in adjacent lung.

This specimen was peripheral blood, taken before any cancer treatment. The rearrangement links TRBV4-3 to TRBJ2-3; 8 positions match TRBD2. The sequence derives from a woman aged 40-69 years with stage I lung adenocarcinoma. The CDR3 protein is CASSQDPFKSGSMGTDTQYF. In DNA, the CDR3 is TGCGCCAGCAGCCAAGACCCGTTTAAGAGCGGGAGCATGGGCACAGATACGCAGTATTTT.